A selection of T cell receptor beta chains follows, all from one sample in a study of vaccination effects on CD4 cells after COVID-19. The assay was immunoSEQ multiplex PCR, and TCRdb's table has in-frame clones only and misses some. The sample comprises approximately 74,000 clones, 60% to 85% of which are singletons, and 1.1% rests with the top ten. These receptors have no identified antigens. The source material was CD4+ T cells from PBMCs cultured with HCoV-OC43 spike peptides, sampled after COVID-19 vaccination. Receptors were obtained from a human donor who received a COVID-19 vaccine. Each CDR3 is given with its conserved first and last residue. Expanded clones are given a class, and other clones once, few, many or no size at all.

j_gene	abundance	v_gene	CDR3aa
TRBJ2-5	.	TRBV24-1	CATRGGGSRETQYF
TRBJ1-2	.	TRBV6-5	CASSYTREFGYTF
TRBJ2-3	.	TRBV7-9	CASSSRTTGALTDTQYF
TRBJ2-1	.	TRBV10-3	CAISVSQQDEQFF
TRBJ2-6	.	TRBV24-1	CATSGPFDRNSGANVLTF
TRBJ1-3	.	TRBV23-1	CASSHRGVARQGAYSGNTIYF
TRBJ2-3	.	TRBV19	CASSSKGPGIDTQYF
TRBJ2-5	.	TRBV5-1	CASSFDGGASGTQYF
TRBJ2-5	.	TRBV18	CASSPYRGQETQYF
TRBJ1-4	.	TRBV5-5	CASSFEQGHNEKLFF
TRBJ2-5	.	TRBV7-9	CASSQRGSGQETQYF
TRBJ2-1	.	TRBV7-2	CASSPLLAKDEQFF
TRBJ1-5	.	TRBV9	CASSGGGGNQPQHF
TRBJ2-2	.	TRBV5-1	CASSFSTGTNTGELFF
TRBJ1-5	.	TRBV2	CASSYRAPSQPQHF
TRBJ1-1	.	TRBV25-1	CASSSTRQNTEAFF
TRBJ2-3	.	TRBV5-1	CASSPIRGAYDTQYF
TRBJ2-5	.	TRBV7-8	CASSLGRDRSSTGTQYF
TRBJ2-2	few	TRBV7-9	CASIPRRGANTGELFF
TRBJ1-3	.	TRBV7-9	CASSLLTSGWGQSGNTIYF
TRBJ2-3	.	TRBV24-1	CATSDSGLAGVDTQYF
TRBJ1-5	.	TRBV7-9	CASSKTGSQPQHF
TRBJ2-3	.	TRBV6-4	CASSDPGEDVDTQYF
TRBJ1-6	.	TRBV5-4	CASSLTLGQSPLHF
TRBJ2-3	.	TRBV5-4	CASSRGQGDTDTQYF
TRBJ1-5	once	TRBV6-6	CASSYGTGKGNQPQHF
TRBJ2-3	.	TRBV5-6	CASRPLGGSTDTQYF
TRBJ1-1	few	TRBV12-5	CASGSRPGGTLSEAFF
TRBJ1-1	.	TRBV9	CASSVGPGGVRNTEAFF
TRBJ1-3	.	TRBV18	CASSRDSFSGNTIYF
TRBJ1-1	few	TRBV21-1	CASSGRQGKATEAFF
TRBJ2-1	.	TRBV2	CASSEAGVEYNEQFF
TRBJ2-5	.	TRBV27	CASKGEGAGAGTQYF
TRBJ1-3	.	TRBV19	CASTTDKGNTIYF
TRBJ2-3	.	TRBV2	CASSEPPTSESTDTQYF
TRBJ2-3	.	TRBV28	CASSSTGETDTQYF
TRBJ1-6	once	TRBV6-5	CASGGEYNSPLHF
TRBJ1-2	.	TRBV5-4	CASSFGGVGDYGYTF
TRBJ2-1	.	TRBV7-9	CASSQVGGLEEQFF
TRBJ1-3	.	TRBV20-1	CSVRQGHTIYF
TRBJ1-1	.	TRBV3-1/TRBV3-2	CASSPSGGWGEAFF
TRBJ2-5	.	TRBV6-5	CASRRGGTAETQYF
TRBJ1-3	.	TRBV5-1	CASSLAPSTVSGNTIYF
TRBJ2-2	.	TRBV4-1	CASSHRSSPRGGELFF